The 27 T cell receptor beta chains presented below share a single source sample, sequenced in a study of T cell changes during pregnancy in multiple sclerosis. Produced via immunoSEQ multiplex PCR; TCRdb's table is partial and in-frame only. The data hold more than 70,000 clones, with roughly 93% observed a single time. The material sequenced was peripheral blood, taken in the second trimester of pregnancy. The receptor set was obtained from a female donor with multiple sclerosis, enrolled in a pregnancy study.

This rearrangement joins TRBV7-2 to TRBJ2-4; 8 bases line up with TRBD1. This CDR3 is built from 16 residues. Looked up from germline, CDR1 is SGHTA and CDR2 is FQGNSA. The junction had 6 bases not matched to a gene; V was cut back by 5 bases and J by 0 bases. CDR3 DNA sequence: TGTGCCAGCAGCCCGCAGGGGGCCCTAGCCAAAAACATTCAGTACTTC. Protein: CASSPQGALAKNIQYF.

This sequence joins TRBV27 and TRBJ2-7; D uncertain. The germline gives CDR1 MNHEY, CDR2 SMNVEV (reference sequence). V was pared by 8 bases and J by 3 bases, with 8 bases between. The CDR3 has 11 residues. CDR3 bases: TGTGCCAGCCGGAGCCGCTACGAGCAGTACTTC. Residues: CASRSRYEQYF.

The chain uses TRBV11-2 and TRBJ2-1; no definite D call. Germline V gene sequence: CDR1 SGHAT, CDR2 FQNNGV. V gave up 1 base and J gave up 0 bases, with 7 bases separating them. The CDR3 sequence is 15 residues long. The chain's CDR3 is CASSLVAGSYNEQFF. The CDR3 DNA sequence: TGTGCCAGCAGCTTAGTTGCAGGCTCCTACAATGAGCAGTTCTTC.

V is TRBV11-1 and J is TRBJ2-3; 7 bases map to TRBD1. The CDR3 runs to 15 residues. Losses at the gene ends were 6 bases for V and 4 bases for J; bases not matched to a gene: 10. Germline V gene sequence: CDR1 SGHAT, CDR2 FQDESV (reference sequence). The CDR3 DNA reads TGTGCCAGCAGTATACAGGGGAGTGGTGCAGATACGCAGTATTTT. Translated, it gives CASSIQGSGADTQYF.

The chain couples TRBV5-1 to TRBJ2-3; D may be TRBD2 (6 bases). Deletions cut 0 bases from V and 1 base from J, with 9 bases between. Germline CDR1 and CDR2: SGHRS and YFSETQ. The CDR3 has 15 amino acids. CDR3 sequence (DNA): TGCGCCAGCAGCTTGGGGACGGGGGGCACAGATACGCAGTATTTT. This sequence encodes CASSLGTGGTDTQYF.

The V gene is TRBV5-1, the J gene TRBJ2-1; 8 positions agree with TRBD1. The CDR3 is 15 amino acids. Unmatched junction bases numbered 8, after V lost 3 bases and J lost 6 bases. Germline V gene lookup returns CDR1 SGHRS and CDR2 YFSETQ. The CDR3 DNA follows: TGCGCCAGCAGCTCCGGACAGGGACGGGTCAATGAGCAGTTCTTC. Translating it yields CASSSGQGRVNEQFF.

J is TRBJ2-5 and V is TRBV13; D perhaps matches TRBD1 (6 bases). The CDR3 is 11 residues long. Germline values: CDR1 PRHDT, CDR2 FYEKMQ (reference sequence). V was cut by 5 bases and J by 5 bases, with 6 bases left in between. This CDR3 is CASSQGETQYF. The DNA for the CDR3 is TGTGCCAGCAGCCAGGGGGAGACCCAGTACTTC.

CDR3: CAYGDHSNRAQGRQPQHF. The CDR3 DNA sequence: TGTGCCTATGGAGACCATTCCAACAGGGCCCAGGGCCGGCAGCCCCAGCATTTT. The chain links TRBV30 to TRBJ1-5; perhaps TRBD1 as D (6 bases). The CDR3 totals 18 residues. Per the germline V gene, CDR1 is GTSNPN and CDR2 is SVGIG (reference sequence). The ends were cut back, 7 bases at V and 7 bases at J, with 32 bases in the middle. The full variable domain, rest sourced from reference TRBV30 and TRBJ1-5, is SQTIHQWPATLVQPVGSPLSLECTVEGTSNPNLYWYRQAAGRGLQLLFYSVGIGQISSEVPQNLSASRPQDRQFILSSKKLLLSDSGFYLCAYGDHSNRAQGRQPQHFGDGTRLSIL.

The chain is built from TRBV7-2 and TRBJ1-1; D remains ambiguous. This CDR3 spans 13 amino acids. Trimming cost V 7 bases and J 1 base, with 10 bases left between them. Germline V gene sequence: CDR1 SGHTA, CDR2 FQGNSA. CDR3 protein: CASTRLGNTEAFF. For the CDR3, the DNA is TGTGCCAGCACCAGGCTCGGGAACACTGAAGCTTTCTTT.

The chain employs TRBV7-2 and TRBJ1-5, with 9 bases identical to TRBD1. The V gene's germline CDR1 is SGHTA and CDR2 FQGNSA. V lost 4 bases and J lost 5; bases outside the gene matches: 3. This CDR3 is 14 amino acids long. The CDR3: CASSWTGVDQPQHF. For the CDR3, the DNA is TGTGCCAGCAGCTGGACAGGGGTAGATCAGCCCCAGCATTTT.

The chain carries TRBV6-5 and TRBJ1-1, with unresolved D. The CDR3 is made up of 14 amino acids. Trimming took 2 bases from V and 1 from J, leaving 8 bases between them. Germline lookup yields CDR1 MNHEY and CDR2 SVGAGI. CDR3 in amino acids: CASSYGPANTEAFF. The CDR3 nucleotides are TGTGCCAGCAGTTACGGGCCAGCGAACACTGAAGCTTTCTTT.

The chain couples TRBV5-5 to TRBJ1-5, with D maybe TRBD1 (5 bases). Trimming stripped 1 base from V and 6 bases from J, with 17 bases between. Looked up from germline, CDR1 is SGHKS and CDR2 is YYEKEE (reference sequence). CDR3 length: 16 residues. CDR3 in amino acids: CASSLFSSRVPQPQHF. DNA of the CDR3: TGTGCCAGCAGCTTGTTTTCGTCCAGGGTGCCTCAGCCCCAGCATTTT.

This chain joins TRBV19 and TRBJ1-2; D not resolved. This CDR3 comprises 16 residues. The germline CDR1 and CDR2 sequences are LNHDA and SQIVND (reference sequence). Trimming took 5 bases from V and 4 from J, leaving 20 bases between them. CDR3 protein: CASSPRLKGGIYGYTF. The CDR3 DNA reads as TGTGCCAGTAGTCCAAGGCTCAAAGGAGGAATCTATGGCTACACCTTC.

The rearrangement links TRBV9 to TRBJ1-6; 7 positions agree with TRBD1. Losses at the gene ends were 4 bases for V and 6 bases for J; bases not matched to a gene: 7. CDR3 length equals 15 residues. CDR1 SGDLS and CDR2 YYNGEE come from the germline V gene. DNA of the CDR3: TGTGCCAGCAGCCTCCCCGGGACAGCTAATTCACCCCTCCACTTT. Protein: CASSLPGTANSPLHF.

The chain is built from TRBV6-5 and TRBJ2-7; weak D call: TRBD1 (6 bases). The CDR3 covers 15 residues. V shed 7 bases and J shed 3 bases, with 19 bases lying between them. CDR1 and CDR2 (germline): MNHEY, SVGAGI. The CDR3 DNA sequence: TGTGCCAGCAAGGTACAGGGCCTCCTCAACTACGAGCAGTACTTC. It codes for CASKVQGLLNYEQYF.

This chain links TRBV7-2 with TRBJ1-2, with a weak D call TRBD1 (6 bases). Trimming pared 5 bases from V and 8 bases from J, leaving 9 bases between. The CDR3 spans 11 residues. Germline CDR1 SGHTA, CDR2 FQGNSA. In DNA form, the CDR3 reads TGTGCCAGCAGCCCTGACAGGGGCTACACCTTC. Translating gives CASSPDRGYTF.

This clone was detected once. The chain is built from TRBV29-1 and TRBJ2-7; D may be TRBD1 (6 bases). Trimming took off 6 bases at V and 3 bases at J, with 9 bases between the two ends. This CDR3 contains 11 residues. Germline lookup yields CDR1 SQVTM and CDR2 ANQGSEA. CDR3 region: CSVRDNYEQYF. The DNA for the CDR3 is TGCAGCGTCCGGGACAACTACGAGCAGTACTTC.

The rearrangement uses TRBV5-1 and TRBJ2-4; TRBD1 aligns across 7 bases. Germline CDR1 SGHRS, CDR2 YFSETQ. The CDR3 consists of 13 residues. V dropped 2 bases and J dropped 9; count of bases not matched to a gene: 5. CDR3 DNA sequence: TGCGCCAGCAGCTTAGACCAGGGGGTCATTCAGTACTTC. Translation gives CASSLDQGVIQYF.

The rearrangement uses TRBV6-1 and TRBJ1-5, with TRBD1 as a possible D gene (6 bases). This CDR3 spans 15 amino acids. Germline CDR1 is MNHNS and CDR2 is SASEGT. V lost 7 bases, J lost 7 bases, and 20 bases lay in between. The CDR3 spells CASTLERGGGQPQHF. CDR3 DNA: TGTGCCAGCACACTAGAAAGGGGGGGTGGACAGCCCCAGCATTTT.

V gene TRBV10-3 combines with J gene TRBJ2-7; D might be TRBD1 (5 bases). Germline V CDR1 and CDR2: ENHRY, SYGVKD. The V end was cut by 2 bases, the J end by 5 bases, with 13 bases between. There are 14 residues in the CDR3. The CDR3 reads CAISERQGSDEQYF. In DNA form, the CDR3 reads TGTGCCATCAGTGAGAGGCAGGGTTCCGACGAGCAGTACTTC.

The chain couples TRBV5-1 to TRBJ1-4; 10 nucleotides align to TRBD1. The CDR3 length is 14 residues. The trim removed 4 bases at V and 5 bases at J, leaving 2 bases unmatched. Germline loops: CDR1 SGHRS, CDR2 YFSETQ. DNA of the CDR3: TGCGCCAGCAGCGTGGGACAGGGGAATGAAAAACTGTTTTTT. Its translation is CASSVGQGNEKLFF.

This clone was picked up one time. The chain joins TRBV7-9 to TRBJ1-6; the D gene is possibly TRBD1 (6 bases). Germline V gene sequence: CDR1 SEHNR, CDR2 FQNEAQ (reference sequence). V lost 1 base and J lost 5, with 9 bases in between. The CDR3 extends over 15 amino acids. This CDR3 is CASSLGPGDNSPLHF. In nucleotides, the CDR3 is TGTGCCAGCAGCTTAGGTCCAGGGGATAATTCACCCCTCCACTTT.

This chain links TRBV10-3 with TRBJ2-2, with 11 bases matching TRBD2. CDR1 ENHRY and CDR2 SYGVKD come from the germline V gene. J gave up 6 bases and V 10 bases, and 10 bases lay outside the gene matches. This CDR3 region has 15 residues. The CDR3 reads CATTLAGDPPGELFF. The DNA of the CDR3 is TGTGCCACCACACTAGCGGGGGACCCACCCGGGGAGCTGTTTTTT.

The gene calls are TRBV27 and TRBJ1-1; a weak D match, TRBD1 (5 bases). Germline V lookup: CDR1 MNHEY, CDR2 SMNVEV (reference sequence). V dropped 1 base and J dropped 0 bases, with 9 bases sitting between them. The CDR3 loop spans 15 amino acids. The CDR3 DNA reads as TGTGCCAGCAGTTTATGGGGGGAGATGAACACTGAAGCTTTCTTT. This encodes CASSLWGEMNTEAFF.

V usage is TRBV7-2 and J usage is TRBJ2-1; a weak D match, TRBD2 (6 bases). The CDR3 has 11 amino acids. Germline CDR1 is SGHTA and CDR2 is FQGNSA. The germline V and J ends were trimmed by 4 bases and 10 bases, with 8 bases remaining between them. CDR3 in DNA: TGTGCCAGCAGCTGGGACTGGGAGCAGTTCTTC. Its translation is CASSWDWEQFF.

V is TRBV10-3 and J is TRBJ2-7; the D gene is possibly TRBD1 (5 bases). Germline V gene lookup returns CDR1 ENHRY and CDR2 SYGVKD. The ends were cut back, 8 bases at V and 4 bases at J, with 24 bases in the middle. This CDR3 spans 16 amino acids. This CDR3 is CAISRPEGDRYYEQYF. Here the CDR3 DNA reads TGTGCCATCTCCCGCCCTGAAGGGGATAGGTATTACGAGCAGTACTTC.

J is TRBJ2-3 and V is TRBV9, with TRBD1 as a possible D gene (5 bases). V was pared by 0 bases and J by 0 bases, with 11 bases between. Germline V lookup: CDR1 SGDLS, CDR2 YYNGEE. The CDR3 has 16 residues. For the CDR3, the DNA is TGTGCCAGCAGCGTAGAGGCAGGGCCTAGCACAGATACGCAGTATTTT. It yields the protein CASSVEAGPSTDTQYF.